This T cell receptor beta chain was retrieved from a study of shared clonotypes between healthy human individuals. Whole-study results and caveats: Non-shared clonotypes displayed generation probabilities falling below those of clonotypes present in all four donors. What naive subsets generally showed was a larger estimated richness than memory subsets showed.

Profiling relied on immunoSEQ multiplex PCR, and the TCRdb table lists in-frame clones only, not all of them. The table records around 990,000 clones, 70% to 80% of them present only once. This CDR3 is built from 15 residues. The J segment lost 5 bases and the V segment lost 6 bases, leaving 10 bases of the junction unmatched. The germline V gene has CDR1 MNHEY and CDR2 SVGAGI. As for this clone: What it recognizes is unknown.

J is TRBJ2-1 and V is TRBV6-5; TRBD2 aligns across 7 bases. Sequenced input: memory CD4+ T cells from PBMCs. The subset here: CD45RA-negative fraction. This receptor was identified in a young man in good health. Some clones in this sample may be carry-over from other donors' samples. CDR3 protein: CASSPRREYDNEQFF. The CDR3 DNA follows: TGTGCCAGCAGCCCCCGGCGGGAGTACGACAATGAGCAGTTCTTC.